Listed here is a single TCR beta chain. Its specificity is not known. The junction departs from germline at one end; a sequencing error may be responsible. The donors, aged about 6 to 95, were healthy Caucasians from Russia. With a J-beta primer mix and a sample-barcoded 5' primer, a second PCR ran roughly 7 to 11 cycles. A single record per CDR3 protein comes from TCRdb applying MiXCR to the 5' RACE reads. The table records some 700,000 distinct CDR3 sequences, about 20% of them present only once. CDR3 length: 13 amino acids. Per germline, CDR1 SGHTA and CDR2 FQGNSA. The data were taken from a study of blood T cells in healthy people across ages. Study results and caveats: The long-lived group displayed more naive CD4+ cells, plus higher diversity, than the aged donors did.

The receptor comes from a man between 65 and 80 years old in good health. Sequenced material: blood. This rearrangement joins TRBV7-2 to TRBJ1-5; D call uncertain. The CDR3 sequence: CASSVRSIQPQHF. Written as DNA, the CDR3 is TGTGCCAGCAGCGTAAGAAGCATTCAGCCCCAGCATTTT.